By share, the clone carrying this T cell receptor (beta chain) ranks as medium-sized (0.01 to 0.1%). Antigen: not known. A universal primer site and UMIs were added as TCR cDNA was made by 5'RACE template switching. TCRdb reprocessed the 5' RACE reads with MiXCR, giving one entry per CDR3 protein. The sample has 100,000 to 150,000 distinct CDR3 sequences; roughly 6.7% are singletons. The V gene lost 4 bases and the J gene lost 6 bases, with 12 bases spanning the gap. This CDR3 has 13 amino acids. From germline, CDR1 is SGHRS and CDR2 YFSETQ. This record comes from a study of T cells after yellow fever vaccination. Study-level points and caveats: Abundant clonotypes from the bulk population could have been carried over as contaminants into FACS-sorted repertoires. Post-booster samples contained most primary-vaccination clones (approximately 97% CD4, around 88% CD8).

The V call is TRBV5-1, the J call TRBJ2-3, with no clear D. The TCR comes from a man younger than 30 who received the YFV17D yellow fever vaccine. This material consisted of CD4+ T cells sorted from PBMCs, taken around 10 days after the first yellow fever vaccination. This CDR3 is CASSQPEGDTQYF. The CDR3 DNA is TGCGCCAGCAGCCAACCAGAAGGGGATACGCAGTATTTT. The complete variable domain, with remaining parts taken from reference TRBV5-1 and TRBJ2-3, reads KAGVTQTPRYLIKTRGQQVTLSCSPISGHRSVSWYQQTPGQGLQFLFEYFSETQRNKGNFPGRFSGRQFSNSRSEMNVSTLELGDSALYLCASSQPEGDTQYFGPGTRLTVL.